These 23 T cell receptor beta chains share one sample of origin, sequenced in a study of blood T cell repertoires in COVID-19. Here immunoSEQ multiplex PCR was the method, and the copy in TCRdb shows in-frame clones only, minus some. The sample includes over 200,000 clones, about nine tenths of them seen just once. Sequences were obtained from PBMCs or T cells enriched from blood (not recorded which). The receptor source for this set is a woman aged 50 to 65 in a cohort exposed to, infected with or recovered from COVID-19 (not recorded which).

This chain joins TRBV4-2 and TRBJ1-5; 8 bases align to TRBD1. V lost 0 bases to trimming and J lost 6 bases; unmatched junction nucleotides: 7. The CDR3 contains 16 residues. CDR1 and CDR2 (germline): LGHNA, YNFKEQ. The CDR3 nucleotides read TGTGCCAGCAGCCAAGATCAGGGGGCGCCGGGTCAGCCCCAGCATTTT. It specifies CASSQDQGAPGQPQHF.

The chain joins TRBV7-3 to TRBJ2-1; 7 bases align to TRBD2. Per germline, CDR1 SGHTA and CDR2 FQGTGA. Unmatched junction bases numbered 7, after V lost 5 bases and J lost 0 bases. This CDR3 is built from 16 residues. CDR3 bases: TGTGCCAGCAGCCCCGACCGCGGGAGCTCCTACAATGAGCAGTTCTTC. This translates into CASSPDRGSSYNEQFF.

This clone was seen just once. DNA of the CDR3: TGTGCCAGCAGCGCCACAGGGACCCCTAACTATGGCTACACCTTC. It yields the protein CASSATGTPNYGYTF. This chain links TRBV7-2 with TRBJ1-2; D might be TRBD1 (6 bases). CDR3 length equals 15 residues. The germline V gene encodes CDR1 SGHTA and CDR2 FQGNSA. Trimming took 5 bases from V and 0 from J, leaving 13 bases between them.

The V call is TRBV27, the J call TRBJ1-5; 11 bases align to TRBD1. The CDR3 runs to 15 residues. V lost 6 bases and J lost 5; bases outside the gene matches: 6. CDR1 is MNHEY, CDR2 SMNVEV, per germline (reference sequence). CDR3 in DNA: TGTGCCAGCAGCCCCGGGACAGGGGGTCATCAGCCCCAGCATTTT. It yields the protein CASSPGTGGHQPQHF.

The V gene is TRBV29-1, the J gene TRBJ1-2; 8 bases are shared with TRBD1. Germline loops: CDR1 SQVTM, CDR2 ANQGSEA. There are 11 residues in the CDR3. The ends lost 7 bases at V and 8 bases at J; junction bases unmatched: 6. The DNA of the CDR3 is TGCAGCGCCCAGGGGGCCAGAGGCTACACCTTC. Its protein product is CSAQGARGYTF.

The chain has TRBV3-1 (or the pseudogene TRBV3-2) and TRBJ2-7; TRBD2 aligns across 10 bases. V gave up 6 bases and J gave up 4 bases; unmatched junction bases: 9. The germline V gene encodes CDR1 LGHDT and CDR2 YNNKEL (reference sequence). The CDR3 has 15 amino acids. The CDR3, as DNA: TGTGCCAGCAGTCCCAGCGGGGGGGCGCGGTACGAGCAGTACTTC. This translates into CASSPSGGARYEQYF.

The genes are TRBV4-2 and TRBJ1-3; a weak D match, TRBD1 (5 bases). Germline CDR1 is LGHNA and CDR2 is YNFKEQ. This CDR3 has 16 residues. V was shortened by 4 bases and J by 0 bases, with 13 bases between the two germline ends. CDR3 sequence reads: CASSRGGDLSGNTIYF. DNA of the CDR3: TGTGCCAGCAGCCGGGGGGGGGACCTCTCTGGAAACACCATATATTTT.

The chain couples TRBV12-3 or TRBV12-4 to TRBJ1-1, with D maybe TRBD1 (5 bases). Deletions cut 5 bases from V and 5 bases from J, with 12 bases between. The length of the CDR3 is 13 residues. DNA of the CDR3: TGTGCCAGCAGTCCCCACGGGGGTACTGAAGCTTTCTTT. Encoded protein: CASSPHGGTEAFF.

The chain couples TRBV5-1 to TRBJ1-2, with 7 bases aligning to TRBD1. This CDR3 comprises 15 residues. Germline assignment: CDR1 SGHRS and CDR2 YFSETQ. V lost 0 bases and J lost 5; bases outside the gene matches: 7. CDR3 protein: CASSLDPTGFYGYTF. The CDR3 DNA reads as TGCGCCAGCAGCTTGGACCCGACAGGGTTTTATGGCTACACCTTC.

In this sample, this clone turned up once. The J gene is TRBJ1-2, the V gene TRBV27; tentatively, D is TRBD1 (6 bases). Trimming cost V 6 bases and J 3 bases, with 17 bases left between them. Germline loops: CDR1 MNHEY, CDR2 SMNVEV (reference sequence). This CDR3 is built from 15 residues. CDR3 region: CASSPGTRNYYGYTF. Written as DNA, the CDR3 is TGTGCCAGCAGCCCCGGGACACGGAATTACTATGGCTACACCTTC.

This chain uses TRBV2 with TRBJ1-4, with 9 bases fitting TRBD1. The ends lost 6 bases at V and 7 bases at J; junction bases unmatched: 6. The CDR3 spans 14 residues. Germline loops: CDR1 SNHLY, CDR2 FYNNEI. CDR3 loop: CASRRQGVAEKLFF. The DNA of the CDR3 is TGTGCCAGCAGGAGACAGGGGGTTGCTGAAAAACTGTTTTTT.

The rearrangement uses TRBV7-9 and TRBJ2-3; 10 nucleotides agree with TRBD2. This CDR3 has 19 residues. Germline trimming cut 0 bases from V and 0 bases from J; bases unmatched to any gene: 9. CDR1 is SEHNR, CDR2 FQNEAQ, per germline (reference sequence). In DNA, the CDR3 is TGTGCCAGCAGCTTAGCGCTGCTAGCGGGGGCCACTAGCACAGATACGCAGTATTTT. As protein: CASSLALLAGATSTDTQYF.

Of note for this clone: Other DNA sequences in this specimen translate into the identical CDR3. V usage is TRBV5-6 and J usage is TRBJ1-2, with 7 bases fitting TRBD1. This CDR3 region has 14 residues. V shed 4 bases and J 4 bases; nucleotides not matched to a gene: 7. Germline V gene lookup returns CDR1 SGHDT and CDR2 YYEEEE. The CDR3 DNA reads TGTGCCAGCAGCCTAGGGACAGTGATCTATGGCTACACCTTC. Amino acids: CASSLGTVIYGYTF.

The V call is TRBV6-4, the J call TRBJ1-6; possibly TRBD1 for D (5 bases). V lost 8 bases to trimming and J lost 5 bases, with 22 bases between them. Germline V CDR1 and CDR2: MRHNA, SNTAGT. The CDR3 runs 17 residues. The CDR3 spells CASGGVVAVRNNSPLHF. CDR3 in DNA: TGTGCCAGCGGGGGGGTCGTCGCGGTCAGAAATAATTCACCCCTCCACTTT.

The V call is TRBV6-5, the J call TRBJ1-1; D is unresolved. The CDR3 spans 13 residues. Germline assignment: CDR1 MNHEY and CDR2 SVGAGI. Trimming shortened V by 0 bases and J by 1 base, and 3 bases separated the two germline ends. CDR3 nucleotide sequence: TGTGCCAGCAGTTACTCTCGGAACACTGAAGCTTTCTTT. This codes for CASSYSRNTEAFF.

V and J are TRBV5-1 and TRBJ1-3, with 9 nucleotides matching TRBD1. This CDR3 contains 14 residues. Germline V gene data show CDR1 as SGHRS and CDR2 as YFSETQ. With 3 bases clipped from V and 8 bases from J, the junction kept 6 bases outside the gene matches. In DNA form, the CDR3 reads TGCGCCAGCAGCTACACGGGACAGGGAGACACCATATATTTT. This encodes CASSYTGQGDTIYF.

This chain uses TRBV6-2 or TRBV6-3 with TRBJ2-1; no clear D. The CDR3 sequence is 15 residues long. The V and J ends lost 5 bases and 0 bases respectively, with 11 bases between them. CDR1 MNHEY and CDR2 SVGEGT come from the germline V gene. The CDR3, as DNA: TGTGCCAGCAGTCCCTGGGCGCGCTCCTACAATGAGCAGTTCTTC. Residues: CASSPWARSYNEQFF.

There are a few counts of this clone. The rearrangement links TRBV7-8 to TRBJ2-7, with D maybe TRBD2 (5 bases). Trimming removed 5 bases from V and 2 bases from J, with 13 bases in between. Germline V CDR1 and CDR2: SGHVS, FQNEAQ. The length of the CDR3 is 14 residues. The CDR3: CASSTRERPYEQYF. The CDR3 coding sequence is TGTGCCAGCAGCACCCGGGAAAGACCCTACGAGCAGTACTTC.

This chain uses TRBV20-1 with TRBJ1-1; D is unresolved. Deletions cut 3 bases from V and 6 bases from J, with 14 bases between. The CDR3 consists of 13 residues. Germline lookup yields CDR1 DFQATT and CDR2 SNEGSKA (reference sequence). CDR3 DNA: TGCAGTGCTAGTGCGGGGATTTATGCTGAAGCTTTCTTT. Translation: CSASAGIYAEAFF.

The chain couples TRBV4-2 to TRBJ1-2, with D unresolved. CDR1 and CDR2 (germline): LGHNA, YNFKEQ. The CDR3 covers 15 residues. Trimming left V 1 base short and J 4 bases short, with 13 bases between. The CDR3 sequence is CASSQGLETSYGYTF. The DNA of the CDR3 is TGTGCCAGCAGCCAAGGTCTCGAAACAAGCTATGGCTACACCTTC.

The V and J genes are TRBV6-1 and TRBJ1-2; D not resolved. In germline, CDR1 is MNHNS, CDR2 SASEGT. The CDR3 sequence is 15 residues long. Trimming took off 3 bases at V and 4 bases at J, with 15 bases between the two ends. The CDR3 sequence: CASSELSVIAYGYTF. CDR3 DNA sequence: TGTGCCAGCAGTGAGTTGTCGGTTATTGCCTATGGCTACACCTTC.

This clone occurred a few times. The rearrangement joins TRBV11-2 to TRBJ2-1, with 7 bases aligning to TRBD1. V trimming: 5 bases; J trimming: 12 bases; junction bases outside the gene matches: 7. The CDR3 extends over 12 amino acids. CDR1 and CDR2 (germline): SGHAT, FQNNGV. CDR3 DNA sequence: TGTGCCAGCAGCGCCGAACAGGGGAGGCAGTTCTTC. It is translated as CASSAEQGRQFF.

CDR3 bases: TGCAGCGTTGAGGGGACAGGGGGTCAGCCCCAGCATTTT. Its protein is CSVEGTGGQPQHF. J is TRBJ1-5 and V is TRBV29-1; 11 bases line up with TRBD1. The V and J ends lost 3 bases and 6 bases, in that order; junction bases with no gene match: 1. Germline loops: CDR1 SQVTM, CDR2 ANQGSEA. The CDR3 sequence is 13 residues long. The complete variable domain, with remaining parts taken from reference TRBV29-1 and TRBJ1-5, reads SAVISQKPSRDICQRGTSLTIQCQVDSQVTMMFWYRQQPGQSLTLIATANQGSEATYESGFVIDKFPISRPNLTFSTLTVSNMSPEDSSIYLCSVEGTGGQPQHFGDGTRLSIL.